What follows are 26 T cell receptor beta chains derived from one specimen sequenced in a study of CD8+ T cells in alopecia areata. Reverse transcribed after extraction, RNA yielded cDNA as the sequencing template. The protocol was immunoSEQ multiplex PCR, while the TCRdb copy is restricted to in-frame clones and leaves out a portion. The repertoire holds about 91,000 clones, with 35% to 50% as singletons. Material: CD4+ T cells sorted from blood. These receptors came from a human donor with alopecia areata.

The CDR3 nucleotides are TGCGCCAGCAGCTTGTCCGCAGGGGGCAGTTACAATGAGCAGTTCTTC. Translating gives CASSLSAGGSYNEQFF. The V gene is TRBV5-1, the J gene TRBJ2-1; 8 bases align to TRBD1. Germline CDR1 is SGHRS and CDR2 is YFSETQ. CDR3 size: 16 residues. J gave up 4 bases and V 1 base, and 7 bases lay outside the gene matches.

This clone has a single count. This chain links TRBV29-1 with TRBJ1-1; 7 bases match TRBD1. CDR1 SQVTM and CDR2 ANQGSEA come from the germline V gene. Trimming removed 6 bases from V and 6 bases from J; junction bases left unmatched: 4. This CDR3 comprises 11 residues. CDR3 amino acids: CSVAGGPEAFF. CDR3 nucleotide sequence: TGCAGCGTCGCAGGGGGACCTGAAGCTTTCTTT.

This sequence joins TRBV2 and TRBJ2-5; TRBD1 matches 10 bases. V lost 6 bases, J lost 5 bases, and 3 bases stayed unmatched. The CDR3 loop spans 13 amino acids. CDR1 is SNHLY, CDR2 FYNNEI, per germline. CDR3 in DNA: TGTGCCAGCAGGACAGGGGGCTGGGAGACCCAGTACTTC. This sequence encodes CASRTGGWETQYF.

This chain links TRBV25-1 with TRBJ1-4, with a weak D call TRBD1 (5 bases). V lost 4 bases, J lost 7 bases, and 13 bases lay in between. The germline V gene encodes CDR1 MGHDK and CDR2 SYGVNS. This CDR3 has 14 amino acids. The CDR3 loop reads CASSAWGRTEKLFF. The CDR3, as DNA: TGTGCCAGCAGTGCATGGGGACGGACTGAAAAACTGTTTTTT.

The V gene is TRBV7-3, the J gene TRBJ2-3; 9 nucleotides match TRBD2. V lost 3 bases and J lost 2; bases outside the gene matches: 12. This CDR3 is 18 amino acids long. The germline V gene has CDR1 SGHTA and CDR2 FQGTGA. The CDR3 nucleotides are TGTGCCAGCAGCTTCTACCCCCCGACTAGCGGAACCACAGATACGCAGTATTTT. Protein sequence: CASSFYPPTSGTTDTQYF.

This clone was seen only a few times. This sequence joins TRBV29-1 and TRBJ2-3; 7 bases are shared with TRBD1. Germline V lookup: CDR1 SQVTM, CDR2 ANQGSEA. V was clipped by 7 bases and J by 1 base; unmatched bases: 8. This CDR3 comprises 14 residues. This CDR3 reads CSARQGSGTDTQYF. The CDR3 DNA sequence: TGCAGCGCAAGACAGGGCTCGGGCACAGATACGCAGTATTTT.

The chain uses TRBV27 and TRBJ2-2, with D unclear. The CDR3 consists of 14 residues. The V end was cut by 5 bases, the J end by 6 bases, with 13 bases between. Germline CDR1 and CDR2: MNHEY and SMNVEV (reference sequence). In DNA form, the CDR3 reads TGTGCCAGCAGTCCCAGTAACTACCCCGGGGAGCTGTTTTTT. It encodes CASSPSNYPGELFF.

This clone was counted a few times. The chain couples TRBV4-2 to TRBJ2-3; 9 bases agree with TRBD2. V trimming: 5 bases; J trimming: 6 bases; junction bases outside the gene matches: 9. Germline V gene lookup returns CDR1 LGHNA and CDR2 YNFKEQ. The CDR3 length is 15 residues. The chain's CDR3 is CASSSTAGGPDTQYF. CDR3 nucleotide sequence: TGTGCCAGCAGCTCCACAGCGGGGGGCCCGGATACGCAGTATTTT.

The DNA of the CDR3 is TGCAGCGTCCCCAGGGAGCGGGAGGTGCGTACGCAGTATTTT. As protein: CSVPREREVRTQYF. V is TRBV29-1 and J is TRBJ2-3; TRBD2 aligns across 9 bases. From germline, CDR1 is SQVTM and CDR2 ANQGSEA. Germline trimming cut 6 bases from V and 8 bases from J; bases unmatched to any gene: 12. The CDR3 runs 14 residues.

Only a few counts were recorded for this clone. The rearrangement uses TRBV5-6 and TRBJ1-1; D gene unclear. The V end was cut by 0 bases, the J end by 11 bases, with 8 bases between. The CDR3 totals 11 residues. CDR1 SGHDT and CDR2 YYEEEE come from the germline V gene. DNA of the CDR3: TGTGCCAGCAGCTTGGGGTACCAGGCTTTCTTT. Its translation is CASSLGYQAFF.

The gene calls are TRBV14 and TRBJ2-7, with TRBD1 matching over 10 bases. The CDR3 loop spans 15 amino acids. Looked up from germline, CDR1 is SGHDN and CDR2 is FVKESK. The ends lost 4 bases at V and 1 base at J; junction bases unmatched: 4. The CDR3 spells CASSRQGASSYEQYF. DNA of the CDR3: TGTGCCAGCAGCCGACAGGGGGCGAGTTCCTACGAGCAGTACTTC.

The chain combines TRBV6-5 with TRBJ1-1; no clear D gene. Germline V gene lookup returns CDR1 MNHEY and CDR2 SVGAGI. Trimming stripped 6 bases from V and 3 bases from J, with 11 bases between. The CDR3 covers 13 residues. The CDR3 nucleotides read TGTGCCAGCAGCCCGGTCCGGGACACTGAAGCTTTCTTT. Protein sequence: CASSPVRDTEAFF.

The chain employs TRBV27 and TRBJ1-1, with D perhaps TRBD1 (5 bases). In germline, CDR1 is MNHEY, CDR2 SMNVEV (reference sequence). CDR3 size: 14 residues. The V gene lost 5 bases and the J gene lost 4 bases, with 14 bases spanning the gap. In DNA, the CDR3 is TGTGCCAGCAGTCCATGGGGGTTTGGCACTGAAGCTTTCTTT. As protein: CASSPWGFGTEAFF.

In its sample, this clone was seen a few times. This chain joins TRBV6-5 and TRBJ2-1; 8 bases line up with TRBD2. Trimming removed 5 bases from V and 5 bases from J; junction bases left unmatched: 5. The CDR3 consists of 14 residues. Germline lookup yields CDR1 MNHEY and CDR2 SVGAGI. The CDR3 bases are TGTGCCAGCAGTCGGCCGCGGGGGGACAATGAGCAGTTCTTC. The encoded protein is CASSRPRGDNEQFF.

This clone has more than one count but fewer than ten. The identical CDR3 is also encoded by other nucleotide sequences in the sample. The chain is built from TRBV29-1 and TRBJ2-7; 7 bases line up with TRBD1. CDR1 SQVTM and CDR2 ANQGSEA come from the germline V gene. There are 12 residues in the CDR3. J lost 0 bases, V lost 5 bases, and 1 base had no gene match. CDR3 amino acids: CSVRDSSYEQYF. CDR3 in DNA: TGCAGCGTTCGGGACAGCTCCTACGAGCAGTACTTC.

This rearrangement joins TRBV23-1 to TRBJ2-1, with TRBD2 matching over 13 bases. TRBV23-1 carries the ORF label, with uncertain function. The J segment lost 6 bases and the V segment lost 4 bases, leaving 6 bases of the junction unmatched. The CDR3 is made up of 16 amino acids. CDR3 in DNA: TGCGCCAGCAGTCCTCGGACTAGCGGGAGTCGCAATGAGCAGTTCTTC. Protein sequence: CASSPRTSGSRNEQFF.

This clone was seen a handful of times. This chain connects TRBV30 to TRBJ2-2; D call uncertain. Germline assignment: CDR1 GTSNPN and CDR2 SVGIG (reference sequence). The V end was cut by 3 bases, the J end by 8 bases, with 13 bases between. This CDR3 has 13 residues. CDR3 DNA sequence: TGTGCCTGGAGATCAGCAGTTCCGGGGGAGCTGTTTTTT. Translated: CAWRSAVPGELFF.

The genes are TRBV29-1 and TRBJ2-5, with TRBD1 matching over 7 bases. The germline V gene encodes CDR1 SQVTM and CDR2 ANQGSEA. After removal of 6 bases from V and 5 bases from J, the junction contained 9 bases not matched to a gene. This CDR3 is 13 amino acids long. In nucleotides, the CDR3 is TGCAGCGTCATCCTAGCAGGGGGTGAGACCCAGTACTTC. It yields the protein CSVILAGGETQYF.

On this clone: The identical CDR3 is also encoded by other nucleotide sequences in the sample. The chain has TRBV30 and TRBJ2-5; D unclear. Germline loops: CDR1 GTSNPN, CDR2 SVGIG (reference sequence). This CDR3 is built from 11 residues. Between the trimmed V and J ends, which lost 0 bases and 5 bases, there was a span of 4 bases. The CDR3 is CAWSVRETQYF. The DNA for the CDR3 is TGTGCCTGGAGTGTTAGGGAGACCCAGTACTTC. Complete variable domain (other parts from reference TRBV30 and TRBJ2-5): SQTIHQWPATLVQPVGSPLSLECTVEGTSNPNLYWYRQAAGRGLQLLFYSVGIGQISSEVPQNLSASRPQDRQFILSSKKLLLSDSGFYLCAWSVRETQYFGPGTRLLVL.

Here the CDR3 reads CASSPSRDRNQPQHF. In nucleotides, the CDR3 is TGTGCCAGCTCACCTTCAAGGGATCGCAATCAGCCCCAGCATTTT. V is TRBV18 and J is TRBJ1-5; D remains ambiguous. The CDR3 covers 15 residues. CDR1 and CDR2 (germline): KGHSH, LQKENI. V was cut by 3 bases and J by 2 bases, with 11 bases left in between.

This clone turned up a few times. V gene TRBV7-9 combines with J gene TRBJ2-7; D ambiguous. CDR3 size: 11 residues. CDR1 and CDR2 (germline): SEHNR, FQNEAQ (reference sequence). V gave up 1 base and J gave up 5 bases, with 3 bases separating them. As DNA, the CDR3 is TGTGCCAGCAGCTTAGATAACGAGCAGTACTTC. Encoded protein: CASSLDNEQYF.

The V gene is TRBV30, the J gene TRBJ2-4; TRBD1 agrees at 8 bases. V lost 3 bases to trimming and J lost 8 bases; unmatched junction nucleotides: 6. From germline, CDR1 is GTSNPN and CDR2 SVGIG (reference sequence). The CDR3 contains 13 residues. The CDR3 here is CAWSRDRRDIQYF. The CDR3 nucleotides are TGTGCCTGGAGCCGGGACAGGCGGGACATTCAGTACTTC. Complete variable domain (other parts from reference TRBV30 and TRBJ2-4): SQTIHQWPATLVQPVGSPLSLECTVEGTSNPNLYWYRQAAGRGLQLLFYSVGIGQISSEVPQNLSASRPQDRQFILSSKKLLLSDSGFYLCAWSRDRRDIQYFGAGTRLSVL.

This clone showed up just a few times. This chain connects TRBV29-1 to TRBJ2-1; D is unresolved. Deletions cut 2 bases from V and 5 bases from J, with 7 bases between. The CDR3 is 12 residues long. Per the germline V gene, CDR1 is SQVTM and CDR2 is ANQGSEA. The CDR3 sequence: CSVERAHNEQFF. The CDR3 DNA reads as TGCAGCGTTGAAAGGGCACACAATGAGCAGTTCTTC.

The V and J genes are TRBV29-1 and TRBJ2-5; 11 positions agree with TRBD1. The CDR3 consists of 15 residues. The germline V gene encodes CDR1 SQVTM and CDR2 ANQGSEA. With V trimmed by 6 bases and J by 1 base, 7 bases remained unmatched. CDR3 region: CSVRRTGGGQETQYF. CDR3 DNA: TGCAGCGTCCGCCGGACAGGGGGCGGCCAAGAGACCCAGTACTTC.

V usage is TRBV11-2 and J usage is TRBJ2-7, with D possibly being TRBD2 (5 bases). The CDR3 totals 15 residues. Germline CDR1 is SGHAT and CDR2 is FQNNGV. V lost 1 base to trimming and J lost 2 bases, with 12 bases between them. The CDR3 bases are TGTGCCAGCAGCTTAGCGATTAGCGACCCCTACGAGCAGTACTTC. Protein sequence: CASSLAISDPYEQYF.

CDR3 nucleotide sequence: TGCAGCGTTGTCTTCTACAATGAGCAGTTCTTC. Protein product: CSVVFYNEQFF. V gene TRBV29-1 combines with J gene TRBJ2-1; D is unclear. CDR1 SQVTM and CDR2 ANQGSEA come from the germline V gene. This CDR3 region has 11 residues. V was cut by 4 bases and J by 3 bases, with 4 bases left in between.